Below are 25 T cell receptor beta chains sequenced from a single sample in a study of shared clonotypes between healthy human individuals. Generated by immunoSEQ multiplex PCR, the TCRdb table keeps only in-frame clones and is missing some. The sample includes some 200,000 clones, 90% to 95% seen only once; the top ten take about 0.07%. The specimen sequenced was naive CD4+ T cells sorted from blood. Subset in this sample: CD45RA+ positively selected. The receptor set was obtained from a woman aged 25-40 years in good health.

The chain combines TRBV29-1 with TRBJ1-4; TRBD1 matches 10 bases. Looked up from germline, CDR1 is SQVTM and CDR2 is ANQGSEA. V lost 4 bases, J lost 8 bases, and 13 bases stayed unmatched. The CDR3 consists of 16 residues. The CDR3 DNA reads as TGCAGCGTTGGTGGGACAGGGGACGCGCCCGGGGAAAAACTGTTTTTT. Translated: CSVGGTGDAPGEKLFF.

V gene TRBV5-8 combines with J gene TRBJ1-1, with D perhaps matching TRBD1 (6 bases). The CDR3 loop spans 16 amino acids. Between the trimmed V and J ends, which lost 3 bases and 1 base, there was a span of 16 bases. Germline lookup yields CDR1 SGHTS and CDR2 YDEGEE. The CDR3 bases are TGTGCCAGCAGCTCTTACGCGGGGACATCGAACACTGAAGCTTTCTTT. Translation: CASSSYAGTSNTEAFF.

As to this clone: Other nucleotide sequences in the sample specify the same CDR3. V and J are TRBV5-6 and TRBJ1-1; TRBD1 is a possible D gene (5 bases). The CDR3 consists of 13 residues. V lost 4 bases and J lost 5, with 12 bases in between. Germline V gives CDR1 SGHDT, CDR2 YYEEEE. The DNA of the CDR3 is TGTGCCAGCAGCAAACGGGGCTTGACTGAAGCTTTCTTT. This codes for CASSKRGLTEAFF.

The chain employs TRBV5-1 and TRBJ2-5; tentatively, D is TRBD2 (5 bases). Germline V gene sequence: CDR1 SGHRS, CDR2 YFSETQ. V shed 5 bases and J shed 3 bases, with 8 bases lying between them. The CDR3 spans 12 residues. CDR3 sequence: CASRLGEETQYF. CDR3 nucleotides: TGCGCCAGCAGGCTGGGAGAAGAGACCCAGTACTTC.

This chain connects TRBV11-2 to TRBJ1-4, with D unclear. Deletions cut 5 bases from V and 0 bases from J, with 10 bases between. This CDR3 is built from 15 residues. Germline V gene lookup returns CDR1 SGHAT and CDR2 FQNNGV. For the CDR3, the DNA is TGTGCCAGCAGCCAGGTTACCGCAACTAATGAAAAACTGTTTTTT. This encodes CASSQVTATNEKLFF. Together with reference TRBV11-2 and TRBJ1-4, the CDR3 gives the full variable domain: EAGVAQSPRYKIIEKRQSVAFWCNPISGHATLYWYQQILGQGPKLLIQFQNNGVVDDSQLPKDRFSAERLKGVDSTLKIQPAKLEDSAVYLCASSQVTATNEKLFFGSGTQLSVL.

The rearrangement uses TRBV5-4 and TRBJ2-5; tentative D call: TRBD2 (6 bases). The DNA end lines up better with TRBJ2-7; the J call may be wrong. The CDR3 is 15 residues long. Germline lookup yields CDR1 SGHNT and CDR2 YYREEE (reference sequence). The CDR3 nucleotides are TGTGCCAGCAGCTTAATAAGCGGAGGGGTCTACGAGCAGTACTTC. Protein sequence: CASSLISGGVYEQYF.

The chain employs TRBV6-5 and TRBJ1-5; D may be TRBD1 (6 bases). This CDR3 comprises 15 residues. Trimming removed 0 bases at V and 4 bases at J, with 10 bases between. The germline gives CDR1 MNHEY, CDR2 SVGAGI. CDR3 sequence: CASSYSNRVNQPQHF. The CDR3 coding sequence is TGTGCCAGCAGTTACTCGAACAGGGTTAATCAGCCCCAGCATTTT.

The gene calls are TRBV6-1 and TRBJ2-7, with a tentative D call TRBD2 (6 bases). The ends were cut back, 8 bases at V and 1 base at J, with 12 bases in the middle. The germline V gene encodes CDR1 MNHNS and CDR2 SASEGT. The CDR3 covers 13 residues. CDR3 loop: CASGETSSYEQYF. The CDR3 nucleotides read TGTGCCAGCGGGGAGACTAGTTCCTACGAGCAGTACTTC.

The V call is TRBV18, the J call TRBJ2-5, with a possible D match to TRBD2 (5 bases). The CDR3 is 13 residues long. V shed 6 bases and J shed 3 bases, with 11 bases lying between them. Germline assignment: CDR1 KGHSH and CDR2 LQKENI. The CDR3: CASSRGTEETQYF. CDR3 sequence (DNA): TGTGCCAGCTCCCGGGGTACAGAAGAGACCCAGTACTTC. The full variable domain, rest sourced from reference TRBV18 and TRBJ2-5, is NAGVMQNPRHLVRRRGQEARLRCSPMKGHSHVYWYRQLPEEGLKFMVYLQKENIIDESGMPKERFSAEFPKEGPSILRIQQVVRGDSAAYFCASSRGTEETQYFGPGTRLLVL.

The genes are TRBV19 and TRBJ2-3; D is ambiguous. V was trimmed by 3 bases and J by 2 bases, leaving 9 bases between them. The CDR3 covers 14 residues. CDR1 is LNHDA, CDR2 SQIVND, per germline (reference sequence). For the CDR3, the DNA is TGTGCCAGTAGTATCTCCGGTAACACAGATACGCAGTATTTT. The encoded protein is CASSISGNTDTQYF.

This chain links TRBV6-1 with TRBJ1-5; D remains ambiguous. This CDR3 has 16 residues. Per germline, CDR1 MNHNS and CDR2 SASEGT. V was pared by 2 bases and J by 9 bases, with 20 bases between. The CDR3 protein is CASSELEAGRGTPQHF. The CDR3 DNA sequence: TGTGCCAGCAGTGAACTCGAGGCGGGGAGAGGCACGCCCCAGCATTTT.

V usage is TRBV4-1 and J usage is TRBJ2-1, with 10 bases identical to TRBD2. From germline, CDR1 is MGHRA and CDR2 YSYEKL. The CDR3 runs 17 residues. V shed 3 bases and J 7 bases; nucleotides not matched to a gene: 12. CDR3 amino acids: CASSHPISGRSYNEQFF. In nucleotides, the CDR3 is TGCGCCAGCAGCCATCCGATTAGCGGGAGGTCTTATAATGAGCAGTTCTTC.

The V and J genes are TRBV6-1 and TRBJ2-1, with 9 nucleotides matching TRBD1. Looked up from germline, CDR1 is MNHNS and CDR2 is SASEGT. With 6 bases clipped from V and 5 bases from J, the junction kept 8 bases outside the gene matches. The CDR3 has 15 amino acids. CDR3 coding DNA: TGTGCCAGCAGGACCGGGACAGGGCTCCACAATGAGCAGTTCTTC. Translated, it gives CASRTGTGLHNEQFF.

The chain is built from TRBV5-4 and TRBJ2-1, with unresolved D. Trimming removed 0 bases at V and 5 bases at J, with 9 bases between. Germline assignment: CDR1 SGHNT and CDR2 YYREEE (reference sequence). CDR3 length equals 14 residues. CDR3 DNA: TGTGCCAGCAGCTTGGATTCCATGAACAATGAGCAGTTCTTC. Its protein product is CASSLDSMNNEQFF. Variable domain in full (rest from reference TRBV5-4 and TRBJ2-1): ETGVTQSPTHLIKTRGQQVTLRCSSQSGHNTVSWYQQALGQGPQFIFQYYREEENGRGNFPPRFSGLQFPNYSSELNVNALELDDSALYLCASSLDSMNNEQFFGPGTRLTVL.

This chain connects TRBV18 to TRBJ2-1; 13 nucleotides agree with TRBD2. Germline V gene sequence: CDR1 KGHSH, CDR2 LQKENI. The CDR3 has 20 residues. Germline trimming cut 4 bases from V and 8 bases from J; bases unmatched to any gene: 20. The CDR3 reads CASSLPGRNLTSGRVYEQFF. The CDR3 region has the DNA TGTGCCAGCTCACTCCCTGGGAGGAACCTAACTAGCGGGAGGGTCTATGAGCAGTTCTTC.

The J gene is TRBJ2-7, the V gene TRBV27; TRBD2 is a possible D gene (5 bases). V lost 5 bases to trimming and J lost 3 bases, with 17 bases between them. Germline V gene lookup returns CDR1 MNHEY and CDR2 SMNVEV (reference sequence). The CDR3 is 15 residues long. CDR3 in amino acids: CASSPLLGSFYEQYF. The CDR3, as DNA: TGTGCCAGCAGTCCCTTACTAGGGAGTTTCTACGAGCAGTACTTC.

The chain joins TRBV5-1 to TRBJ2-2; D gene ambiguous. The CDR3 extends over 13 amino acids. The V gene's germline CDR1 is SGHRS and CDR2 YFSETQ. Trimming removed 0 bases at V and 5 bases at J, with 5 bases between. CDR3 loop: CASSLGQTGELFF. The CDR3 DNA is TGCGCCAGCAGCTTGGGCCAGACCGGGGAGCTGTTTTTT.

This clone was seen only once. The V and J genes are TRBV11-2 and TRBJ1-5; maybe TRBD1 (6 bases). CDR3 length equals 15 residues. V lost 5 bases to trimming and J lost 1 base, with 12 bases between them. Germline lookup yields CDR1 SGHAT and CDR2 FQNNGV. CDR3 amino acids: CASSPRGGSNQPQHF. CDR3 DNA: TGTGCCAGCAGCCCCAGGGGTGGAAGCAATCAGCCCCAGCATTTT.

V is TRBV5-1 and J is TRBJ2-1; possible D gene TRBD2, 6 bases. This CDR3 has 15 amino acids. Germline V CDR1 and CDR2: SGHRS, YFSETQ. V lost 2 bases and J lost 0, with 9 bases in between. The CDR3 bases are TGCGCCAGCAGCTTACAGCGGGCCTCCTACAATGAGCAGTTCTTC. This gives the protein CASSLQRASYNEQFF.

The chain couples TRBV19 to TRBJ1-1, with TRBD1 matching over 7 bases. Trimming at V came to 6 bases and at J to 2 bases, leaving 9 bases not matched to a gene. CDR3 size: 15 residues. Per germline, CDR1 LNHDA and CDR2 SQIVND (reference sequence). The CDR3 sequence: CASRQDRALNTEAFF. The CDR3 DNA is TGTGCCAGTAGGCAAGACAGGGCACTAAACACTGAAGCTTTCTTT. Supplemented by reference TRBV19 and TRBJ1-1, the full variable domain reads DGGITQSPKYLFRKEGQNVTLSCEQNLNHDAMYWYRQDPGQGLRLIYYSQIVNDFQKGDIAEGYSVSREKKESFPLTVTSAQKNPTAFYLCASRQDRALNTEAFFGQGTRLTVV.

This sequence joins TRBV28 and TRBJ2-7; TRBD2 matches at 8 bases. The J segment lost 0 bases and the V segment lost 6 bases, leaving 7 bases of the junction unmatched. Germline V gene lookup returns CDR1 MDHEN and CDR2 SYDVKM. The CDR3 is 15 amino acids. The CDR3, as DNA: TGTGCCAGCAGGGTTAGCGGGACGAGCTCCTACGAGCAGTACTTC. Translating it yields CASRVSGTSSYEQYF. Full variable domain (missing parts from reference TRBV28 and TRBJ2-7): DVKVTQSSRYLVKRTGEKVFLECVQDMDHENMFWYRQDPGLGLRLIYFSYDVKMKEKGDIPEGYSVSREKKERFSLILESASTNQTSMYLCASRVSGTSSYEQYFGPGTRLTVT.

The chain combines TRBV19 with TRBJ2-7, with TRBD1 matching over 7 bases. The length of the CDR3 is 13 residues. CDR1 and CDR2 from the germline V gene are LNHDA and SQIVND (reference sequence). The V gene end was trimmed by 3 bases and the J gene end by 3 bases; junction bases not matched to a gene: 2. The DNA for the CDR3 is TGTGCCAGTAGTATGGGACAGAACTACGAGCAGTACTTC. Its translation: CASSMGQNYEQYF.

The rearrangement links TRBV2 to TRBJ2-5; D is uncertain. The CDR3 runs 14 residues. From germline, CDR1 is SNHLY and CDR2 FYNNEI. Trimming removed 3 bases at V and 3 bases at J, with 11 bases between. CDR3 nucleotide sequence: TGTGCCAGCAGTGATTTCTACCGGGAAGAGACCCAGTACTTC. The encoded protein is CASSDFYREETQYF.

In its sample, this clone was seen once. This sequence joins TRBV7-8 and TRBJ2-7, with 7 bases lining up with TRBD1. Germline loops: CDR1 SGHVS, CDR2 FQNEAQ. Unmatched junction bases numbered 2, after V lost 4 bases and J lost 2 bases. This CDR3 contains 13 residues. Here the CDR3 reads CASSSQGPYEQYF. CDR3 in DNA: TGTGCCAGCAGCTCACAGGGGCCCTACGAGCAGTACTTC.

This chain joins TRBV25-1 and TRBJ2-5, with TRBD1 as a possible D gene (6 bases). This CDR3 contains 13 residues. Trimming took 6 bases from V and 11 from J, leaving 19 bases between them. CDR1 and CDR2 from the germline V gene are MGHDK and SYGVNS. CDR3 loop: CASSSTEGVWQYF. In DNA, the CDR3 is TGTGCCAGCAGCTCCACCGAGGGGGTCTGGCAGTACTTC. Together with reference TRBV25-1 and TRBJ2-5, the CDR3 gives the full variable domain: EADIYQTPRYLVIGTGKKITLECSQTMGHDKMYWYQQDPGMELHLIHYSYGVNSTEKGDLSSESTVSRIRTEHFPLTLESARPSHTSQYLCASSSTEGVWQYFGPGTRLLVL.